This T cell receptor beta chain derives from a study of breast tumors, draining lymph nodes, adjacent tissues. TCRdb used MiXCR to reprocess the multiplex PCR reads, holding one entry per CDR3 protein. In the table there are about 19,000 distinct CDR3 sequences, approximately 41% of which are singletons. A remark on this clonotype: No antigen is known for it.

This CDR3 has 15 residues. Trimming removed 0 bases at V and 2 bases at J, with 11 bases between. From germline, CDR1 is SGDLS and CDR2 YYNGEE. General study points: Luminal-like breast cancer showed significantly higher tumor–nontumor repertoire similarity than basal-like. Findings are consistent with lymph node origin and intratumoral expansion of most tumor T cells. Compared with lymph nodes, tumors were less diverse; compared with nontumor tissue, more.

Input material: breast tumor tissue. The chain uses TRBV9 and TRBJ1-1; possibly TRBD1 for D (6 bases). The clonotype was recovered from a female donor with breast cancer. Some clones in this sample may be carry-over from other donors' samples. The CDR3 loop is CASSVGGGINTEAFF. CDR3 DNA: TGTGCCAGCAGCGTAGGAGGGGGAATAAACACTGAAGCTTTCTTT.